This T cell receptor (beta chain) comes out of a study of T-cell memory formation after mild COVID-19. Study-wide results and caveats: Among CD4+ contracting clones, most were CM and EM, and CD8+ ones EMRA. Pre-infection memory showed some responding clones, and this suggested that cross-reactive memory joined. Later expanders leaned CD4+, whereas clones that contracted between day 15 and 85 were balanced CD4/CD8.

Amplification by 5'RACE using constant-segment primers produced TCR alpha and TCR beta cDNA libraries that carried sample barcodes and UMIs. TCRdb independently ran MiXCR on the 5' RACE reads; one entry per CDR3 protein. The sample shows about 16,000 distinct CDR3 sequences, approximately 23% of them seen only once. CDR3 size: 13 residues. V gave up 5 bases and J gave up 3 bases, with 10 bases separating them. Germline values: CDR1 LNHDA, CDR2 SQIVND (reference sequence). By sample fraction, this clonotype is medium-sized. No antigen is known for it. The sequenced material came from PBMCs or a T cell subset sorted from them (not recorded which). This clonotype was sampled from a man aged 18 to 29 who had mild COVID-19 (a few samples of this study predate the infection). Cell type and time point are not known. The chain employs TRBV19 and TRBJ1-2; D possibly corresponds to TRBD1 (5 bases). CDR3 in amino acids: CASSPRQYYGYTF. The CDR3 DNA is TGTGCCAGTAGTCCCAGACAGTACTATGGCTACACCTTC.